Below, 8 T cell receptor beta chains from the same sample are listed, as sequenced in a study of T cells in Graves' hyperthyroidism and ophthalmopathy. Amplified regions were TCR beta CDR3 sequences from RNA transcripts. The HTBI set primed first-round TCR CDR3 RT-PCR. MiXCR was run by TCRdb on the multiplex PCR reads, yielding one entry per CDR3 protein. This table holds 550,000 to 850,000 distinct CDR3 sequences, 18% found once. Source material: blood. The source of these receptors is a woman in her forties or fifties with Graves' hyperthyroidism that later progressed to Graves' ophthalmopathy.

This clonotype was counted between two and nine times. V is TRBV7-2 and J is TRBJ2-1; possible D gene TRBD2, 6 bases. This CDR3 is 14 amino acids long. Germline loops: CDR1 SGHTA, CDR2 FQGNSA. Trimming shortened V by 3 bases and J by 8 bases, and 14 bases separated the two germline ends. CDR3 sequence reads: CASSFWTTLYEQFF. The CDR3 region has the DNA TGTGCCAGCAGCTTTTGGACTACCTTGTATGAGCAGTTCTTC.

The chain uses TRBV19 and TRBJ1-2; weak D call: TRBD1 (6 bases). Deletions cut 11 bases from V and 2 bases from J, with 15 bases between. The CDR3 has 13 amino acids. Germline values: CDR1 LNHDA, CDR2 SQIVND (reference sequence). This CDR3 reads CAATITGNYGYTF. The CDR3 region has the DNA TGTGCCGCAACCATCACAGGGAACTATGGCTACACCTTC. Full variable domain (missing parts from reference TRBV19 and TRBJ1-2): DGGITQSPKYLFRKEGQNVTLSCEQNLNHDAMYWYRQDPGQGLRLIYYSQIVNDFQKGDIAEGYSVSREKKESFPLTVTSAQKNPTAFYLCAATITGNYGYTFGSGTRLTVV.

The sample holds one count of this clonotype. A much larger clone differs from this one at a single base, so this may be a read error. The DNA for the CDR3 is TGTGCCAGCAGTGAAGAGTCAGGGTGGATAGATACGCAGTATTTT. Its protein product is CASSEESGWIDTQYF. This sequence joins TRBV6-1 and TRBJ2-3; D perhaps matches TRBD1 (5 bases). V was shortened by 1 base and J by 5 bases, with 13 bases between the two germline ends. There are 15 residues in the CDR3. Germline V gene lookup returns CDR1 MNHNS and CDR2 SASEGT.

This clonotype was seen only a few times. CDR3 nucleotides: TGTGCCACCAGCAGTGACCGACCGGAGCATTCACCCCTCCACTTT. This gives the protein CATSSDRPEHSPLHF. The chain is built from TRBV15 and TRBJ1-6; D remains unclear. Germline CDR1 LNHNV, CDR2 YYDKDF (reference sequence). The CDR3 runs to 15 residues. V lost 3 bases to trimming and J lost 8 bases, with 14 bases between them.

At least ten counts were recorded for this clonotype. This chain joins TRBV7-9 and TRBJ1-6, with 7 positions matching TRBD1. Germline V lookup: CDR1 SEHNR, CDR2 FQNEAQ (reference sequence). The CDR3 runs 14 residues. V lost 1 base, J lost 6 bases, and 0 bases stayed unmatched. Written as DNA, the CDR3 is TGTGCCAGCAGCTTAGGGGACAGTAATTCACCCCTCCACTTT. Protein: CASSLGDSNSPLHF. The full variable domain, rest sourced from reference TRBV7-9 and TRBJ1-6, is DTGVSQNPRHKITKRGQNVTFRCDPISEHNRLYWYRQTLGQGPEFLTYFQNEAQLEKSRLLSDRFSAERPKGSFSTLEIQRTEQGDSAMYLCASSLGDSNSPLHFGNGTRLTVT.

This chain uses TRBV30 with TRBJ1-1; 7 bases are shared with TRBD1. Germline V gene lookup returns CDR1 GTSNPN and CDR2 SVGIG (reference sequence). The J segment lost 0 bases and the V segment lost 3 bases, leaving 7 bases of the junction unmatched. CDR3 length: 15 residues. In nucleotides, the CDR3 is TGTGCCTGGAGAGGGACAGCCTTGATGAACACTGAAGCTTTCTTT. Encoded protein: CAWRGTALMNTEAFF. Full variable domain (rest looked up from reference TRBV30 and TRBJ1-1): SQTIHQWPATLVQPVGSPLSLECTVEGTSNPNLYWYRQAAGRGLQLLFYSVGIGQISSEVPQNLSASRPQDRQFILSSKKLLLSDSGFYLCAWRGTALMNTEAFFGQGTRLTVV.

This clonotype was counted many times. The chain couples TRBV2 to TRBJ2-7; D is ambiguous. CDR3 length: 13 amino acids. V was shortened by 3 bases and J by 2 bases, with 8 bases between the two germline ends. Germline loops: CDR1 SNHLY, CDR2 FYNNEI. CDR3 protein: CASSDSRTYEQYF. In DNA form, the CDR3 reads TGTGCCAGCAGTGATTCGCGGACCTACGAGCAGTACTTC. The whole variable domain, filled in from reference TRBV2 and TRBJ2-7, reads EPEVTQTPSHQVTQMGQEVILRCVPISNHLYFYWYRQILGQKVEFLVSFYNNEISEKSEIFDDQFSVERPDGSNFTLKIRSTKLEDSAMYFCASSDSRTYEQYFGPGTRLTVT.

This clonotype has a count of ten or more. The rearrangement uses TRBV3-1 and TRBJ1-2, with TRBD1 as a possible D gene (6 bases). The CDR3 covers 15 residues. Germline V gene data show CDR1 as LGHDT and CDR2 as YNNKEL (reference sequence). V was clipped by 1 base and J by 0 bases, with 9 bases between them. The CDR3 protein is CASSQGTGSNYGYTF. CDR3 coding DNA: TGTGCCAGCAGCCAAGGAACAGGGTCTAACTATGGCTACACCTTC. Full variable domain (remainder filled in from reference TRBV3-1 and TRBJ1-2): DTAVSQTPKYLVTQMGNDKSIKCEQNLGHDTMYWYKQDSKKFLKIMFSYNNKELIINETVPNRFSPKSPDKAHLNLHINSLELGDSAVYFCASSQGTGSNYGYTFGSGTRLTVV.